A single sample is the source of the 27 T cell receptor beta chains below, sequenced in a study of blood T cell repertoires in COVID-19. Libraries were prepared by immunoSEQ multiplex PCR; TCRdb keeps only in-frame clonotypes and omits some of them. Here the sample spans around 300,000 clones, roughly 90% being singletons. Sequenced sample: peripheral blood. The receptors were sampled from a woman aged 45-60 years with active or convalescent COVID-19.

The chain links TRBV9 to TRBJ2-7, with 10 nucleotides matching TRBD1. Germline V gene lookup returns CDR1 SGDLS and CDR2 YYNGEE. The CDR3 extends over 15 amino acids. With 4 bases clipped from V and 4 bases from J, the junction kept 8 bases outside the gene matches. The CDR3 loop is CASSPQTGGGYEQYF. CDR3 coding DNA: TGTGCCAGCAGCCCGCAGACAGGGGGCGGATACGAGCAGTACTTC.

The chain employs TRBV5-8 and TRBJ1-5; a weak D match, TRBD1 (5 bases). The CDR3 totals 15 residues. Trimming removed 5 bases from V and 0 bases from J, with 12 bases in between. Germline-derived CDR1 and CDR2 are SGHTS and YDEGEE. The CDR3: CASRAGHYSNQPQHF. The CDR3 DNA sequence: TGTGCCAGCAGGGCGGGGCATTATAGCAATCAGCCCCAGCATTTT.

This clone was detected only once. This chain links TRBV4-2 with TRBJ2-1, with D maybe TRBD2 (5 bases). The CDR3 is 14 residues long. The germline V gene has CDR1 LGHNA and CDR2 YNFKEQ. V was clipped by 0 bases and J by 8 bases, with 11 bases between them. This CDR3 is CASSQDTLGDEQFF. The CDR3 DNA follows: TGTGCCAGCAGCCAAGATACACTGGGAGATGAGCAGTTCTTC.

For this clone: Other DNA variants within this sample encode the same CDR3. This chain links TRBV5-1 with TRBJ2-1; a weak D match, TRBD1 (6 bases). From germline, CDR1 is SGHRS and CDR2 YFSETQ. Trimming removed 2 bases from V and 4 bases from J, with 10 bases in between. The CDR3 is 14 residues long. DNA for the CDR3: TGCGCCAGCAGCTTCGGACAGAATTACAATGAGCAGTTCTTC. Residues: CASSFGQNYNEQFF. Filled out from reference TRBV5-1 and TRBJ2-1, the complete variable domain reads KAGVTQTPRYLIKTRGQQVTLSCSPISGHRSVSWYQQTPGQGLQFLFEYFSETQRNKGNFPGRFSGRQFSNSRSEMNVSTLELGDSALYLCASSFGQNYNEQFFGPGTRLTVL.

The chain has TRBV7-9 and TRBJ2-7; D unclear. Per the germline V gene, CDR1 is SEHNR and CDR2 is FQNEAQ (reference sequence). Trimming took off 2 bases at V and 0 bases at J, with 8 bases between the two ends. The CDR3 is 14 residues long. The CDR3 sequence: CASSLIQRSYEQYF. CDR3 bases: TGTGCCAGCAGCTTAATCCAGCGCTCCTACGAGCAGTACTTC.

This chain uses TRBV6-5 with TRBJ2-1, with 15 bases fitting TRBD2. With V trimmed by 7 bases and J by 10 bases, 8 bases remained unmatched. The CDR3 is 15 amino acids. CDR1 MNHEY and CDR2 SVGAGI come from the germline V gene. The CDR3 nucleotides read TGTGCCAGCACTCGAGGACTAGCGGGAGGGCCCGAGCAGTTCTTC. Translation: CASTRGLAGGPEQFF.

The chain is built from TRBV5-6 and TRBJ2-7; maybe TRBD2 (5 bases). This CDR3 comprises 14 residues. CDR1 SGHDT and CDR2 YYEEEE come from the germline V gene. V shed 6 bases and J shed 1 base, with 14 bases lying between them. The CDR3 DNA reads TGTGCCAGCACCCGACTCCGAGGGTCCTACGAGCAGTACTTC. It is translated as CASTRLRGSYEQYF.

This clone has more than one count but fewer than ten. This chain uses TRBV5-1 with TRBJ2-7; possibly TRBD2 for D (6 bases). The CDR3 consists of 15 residues. From germline, CDR1 is SGHRS and CDR2 YFSETQ. V lost 4 bases, J lost 6 bases, and 20 bases lay in between. CDR3 sequence reads: CASSTSPGPEGEQYF. CDR3 bases: TGCGCCAGCAGCACATCGCCGGGCCCGGAGGGCGAGCAGTACTTC.

The chain uses TRBV10-3 and TRBJ1-1; perhaps TRBD1 as D (5 bases). V gave up 6 bases and J gave up 2 bases, with 13 bases separating them. Germline lookup yields CDR1 ENHRY and CDR2 SYGVKD. The CDR3 sequence is 14 residues long. CDR3 bases: TGTGCCATCAGGAACACGGGGGTAAACACTGAAGCTTTCTTT. Amino acid sequence: CAIRNTGVNTEAFF.

This sequence joins TRBV20-1 and TRBJ1-1; maybe TRBD1 (5 bases). Trimming took 3 bases from V and 1 from J, leaving 12 bases between them. This CDR3 spans 14 amino acids. Germline V lookup: CDR1 DFQATT, CDR2 SNEGSKA (reference sequence). In DNA, the CDR3 is TGCAGTGCTAGTCCGGACATACGGAACACTGAAGCTTTCTTT. Protein product: CSASPDIRNTEAFF.

The chain recombines TRBV4-3 with TRBJ2-1; 8 bases map to TRBD1. This CDR3 has 13 amino acids. Germline V gene data show CDR1 as LGHNA and CDR2 as YSLEER. V trimming: 6 bases; J trimming: 8 bases; junction bases outside the gene matches: 6. CDR3 sequence reads: CASSQDREDEQFF. In nucleotides, the CDR3 is TGCGCCAGCAGTCAGGACAGGGAGGATGAGCAGTTCTTC.

This clone was detected only a few times. This rearrangement joins TRBV12-3 or TRBV12-4 to TRBJ1-4; perhaps TRBD1 as D (6 bases). V was trimmed by 2 bases and J by 11 bases, leaving 9 bases between them. The length of the CDR3 is 12 residues. The CDR3 here is CASSLYRGKLFF. In DNA, the CDR3 is TGTGCCAGCAGTTTATATAGGGGGAAACTGTTTTTT.

This chain connects TRBV3-1 (or the pseudogene TRBV3-2) to TRBJ2-7; D is ambiguous. This CDR3 has 14 amino acids. CDR1 LGHDT and CDR2 YNNKEL come from the germline V gene (reference sequence). Trimming cost V 3 bases and J 1 base, with 10 bases left between them. The CDR3 DNA is TGTGCCAGCAGCCATCTAACAGTGTCCTACGAGCAGTACTTC. Residues: CASSHLTVSYEQYF.

This chain connects TRBV6-5 to TRBJ2-7, with TRBD1 matching over 9 bases. Germline V gene lookup returns CDR1 MNHEY and CDR2 SVGAGI. CDR3 size: 14 residues. J lost 6 bases, V lost 7 bases, and 10 bases had no gene match. CDR3 nucleotides: TGTGCCAGCAATTCTCCGGGACAGGGCCGCGAGCAGTACTTC. Protein: CASNSPGQGREQYF.

The V call is TRBV11-2, the J call TRBJ2-1; D is unresolved. CDR3 length equals 14 residues. Germline V gene data show CDR1 as SGHAT and CDR2 as FQNNGV. The V end lost 1 base, the J end lost 5 bases, and 9 bases lay between the germline ends. In DNA, the CDR3 is TGTGCCAGCAGCTTAGTGTCAGGAAACAATGAGCAGTTCTTC. Its protein is CASSLVSGNNEQFF.

The rearrangement joins TRBV19 to TRBJ2-3; 10 nucleotides agree with TRBD2. The CDR3 runs to 17 residues. Germline V gene sequence: CDR1 LNHDA, CDR2 SQIVND (reference sequence). V trimming: 5 bases; J trimming: 1 base; junction bases outside the gene matches: 9. The CDR3 DNA reads TGTGCCAGTAGTCCCAACATAGCGGGGGGAGGCACAGATACGCAGTATTTT. This sequence encodes CASSPNIAGGGTDTQYF.

The genes are TRBV5-1 and TRBJ1-1, with a weak D call TRBD1 (5 bases). This CDR3 spans 14 amino acids. V lost 4 bases to trimming and J lost 2 bases, with 12 bases between them. The V gene's germline CDR1 is SGHRS and CDR2 YFSETQ. The CDR3 bases are TGCGCCAGCAGCAAGAGGCAGGGCAACACTGAAGCTTTCTTT. It yields the protein CASSKRQGNTEAFF. The full variable domain, completed using reference TRBV5-1 and TRBJ1-1, is KAGVTQTPRYLIKTRGQQVTLSCSPISGHRSVSWYQQTPGQGLQFLFEYFSETQRNKGNFPGRFSGRQFSNSRSEMNVSTLELGDSALYLCASSKRQGNTEAFFGQGTRLTVV.

The rearrangement joins TRBV7-2 to TRBJ2-7, with D possibly matching TRBD2 (6 bases). Trimming took 5 bases from V and 2 from J, leaving 16 bases between them. The CDR3 consists of 15 residues. Looked up from germline, CDR1 is SGHTA and CDR2 is FQGNSA. The CDR3 nucleotides read TGTGCCAGCAGCACAACCGGGACTGAGACCTACGAGCAGTACTTC. Its translation is CASSTTGTETYEQYF.

V is TRBV6-2 or TRBV6-3 and J is TRBJ2-1; weak D call: TRBD1 (5 bases). This CDR3 is built from 12 residues. The germline V gene has CDR1 MNHEY and CDR2 SVGEGT. Trimming removed 6 bases from V and 4 bases from J, with 7 bases in between. In DNA form, the CDR3 reads TGTGCCAGCAGCGACAGTTACAATGAGCAGTTCTTC. Its translation: CASSDSYNEQFF.

V and J are TRBV7-3 and TRBJ2-1; 7 positions match TRBD2. Germline V gene sequence: CDR1 SGHTA, CDR2 FQGTGA. The CDR3 is 14 amino acids. V gave up 5 bases and J gave up 6 bases; unmatched junction bases: 7. CDR3 DNA sequence: TGTGCCAGCAGCCGCGCCGGGACTACCAATGAGCAGTTCTTC. Protein: CASSRAGTTNEQFF.

This chain joins TRBV12-3 or TRBV12-4 and TRBJ1-5, with no clear D. This CDR3 is 13 amino acids long. Trimming stripped 5 bases from V and 3 bases from J, with 8 bases between. The CDR3 loop is CASSPLVNQPQHF. As DNA, the CDR3 is TGTGCCAGCAGTCCCCTCGTCAATCAGCCCCAGCATTTT.

The rearrangement joins TRBV2 to TRBJ1-2; D gene unclear. CDR3 length: 15 amino acids. Germline CDR1 is SNHLY and CDR2 is FYNNEI. The V and J ends lost 7 bases and 5 bases respectively, with 20 bases between them. The CDR3 sequence: CASIGLRGVRYGYTF. DNA for the CDR3: TGTGCCAGCATTGGACTCCGGGGTGTTAGGTATGGCTACACCTTC.

This clone was counted a few times. The DNA for the CDR3 is TGCGCCAGCAGCGAATACAGGGGGAACACTGAAGCTTTCTTT. It is translated as CASSEYRGNTEAFF. The chain joins TRBV5-1 to TRBJ1-1; 7 nucleotides agree with TRBD1. CDR3 length: 14 residues. Trimming took 4 bases from V and 1 from J; bases not matched to a gene: 4. Germline V gene sequence: CDR1 SGHRS, CDR2 YFSETQ.

The V and J genes are TRBV6-2 or TRBV6-3 and TRBJ2-1, with 11 nucleotides matching TRBD2. Germline V gene sequence: CDR1 MNHEY, CDR2 SVGEGT. CDR3 size: 16 residues. V shed 6 bases and J 4 bases; nucleotides not matched to a gene: 8. CDR3 nucleotides: TGTGCCAGCAGGCCTTCCGGGACTAGCGGATACAATGAGCAGTTCTTC. The encoded protein is CASRPSGTSGYNEQFF.

This rearrangement joins TRBV7-9 to TRBJ1-3; D unclear. Trimming cost V 3 bases and J 1 base, with 10 bases left between them. The CDR3 spans 15 residues. The germline V gene has CDR1 SEHNR and CDR2 FQNEAQ (reference sequence). In DNA, the CDR3 is TGTGCCAGCAGCTTGGCGCGGGGATCTGGAAACACCATATATTTT. Residues: CASSLARGSGNTIYF.

J is TRBJ1-2 and V is TRBV21-1. TRBV21-1 is described as a pseudogene. The CDR3 runs to 15 residues. Written as DNA, the CDR3 is TGTGCCAGCAGCCTCTCGGGGGGTTGGGACTATGGCTACACCTTC. Residues: CASSLSGGWDYGYTF.

This clone was seen once. The V call is TRBV6-6, the J call TRBJ1-3; unclear D gene. The germline V gene encodes CDR1 MNHNY and CDR2 SVGAGI (reference sequence). This CDR3 comprises 12 residues. V dropped 6 bases and J dropped 4 bases, with 7 bases sitting between them. CDR3 loop: CASSPRGNTIYF. The CDR3 DNA is TGTGCCAGCAGCCCCAGGGGAAACACCATATATTTT.